This T cell receptor beta chain comes out of a study of spatial heterogeneity in lung cancer. Study-wide context: Fewer alpha-chain than beta-chain sequences were consistently detected. Study-wide points: More often at tumor resection than at routine follow-up, ubiquitous expanded tumor TCRs were detected in the blood.

A distinct unique molecular identifier was carried by each TCR cDNA molecule. MiXCR, run by TCRdb on the 5' RACE reads, gives a single entry per CDR3 protein. The table has tens of thousands of distinct CDR3 sequences, roughly an eighth seen once. Worth noting for this clonotype: As yet, its antigen is unknown.

V dropped 3 bases and J dropped 7; count of bases not matched to a gene: 2. Germline V gene lookup returns CDR1 KGHSH and CDR2 LQKENI. The CDR3 runs 12 residues. Time point defined: sample taken at primary tumor resection. Unsorted whole RNA of tumor, nontumor lung or frozen PBMC was sequenced. Samples came from around 70 TRACERx patients with untreated early-stage lung cancer. This clonotype originated in a male donor with early-stage non-small cell lung cancer. The material sequenced was PBMCs, taken at surgery. The chain joins TRBV18 to TRBJ1-1; 7 bases agree with TRBD1. CDR3: CASSPGQVEAFF. CDR3 in DNA: TGTGCCAGCTCACCTGGACAGGTTGAAGCTTTCTTT.